This TCR beta chain was identified in a study of PD-1 blockade in classical Hodgkin lymphoma. Relapse was seen in all patients after autologous stem cell transplantation, and brentuximab vedotin exposure was variable. Out of thawed PBMCs, magnetic negative selection purified CD4+ T cells. Germline V gives CDR1 KGHSH, CDR2 LQKENI. Trimming stripped 3 bases from V and 4 bases from J, with 18 bases between. The CDR3 has 16 amino acids. Only in-frame clones appear in the TCRdb table, and some are missing; sequencing was by immunoSEQ multiplex PCR. This table has over 20,000 clones, 65% to 85% appearing once.

The clonotype comes from a human donor with classical Hodgkin lymphoma. The chain joins TRBV18 to TRBJ1-1; perhaps TRBD1 as D (6 bases). Sequenced material: CD4+ T cells from blood, taken at baseline. The CDR3 loop reads CASSPRDPGGTTEAFF. DNA of the CDR3: TGTGCCAGCTCACCTCGTGACCCGGGGGGCACCACTGAAGCTTTCTTT.